The 21 T cell receptor beta chains below were found in one sample sequenced in a study of cytomegalovirus exposure and HLA in healthy donors. The PCR was carried out with 60 Vbeta primers and 13 Jbeta primers. Assay: immunoSEQ multiplex PCR; the TCRdb copy retains only in-frame clones and omits some. The data show about 120,000 clones, about 72% seen once. The specimen was PBMCs. These receptors all come from a man between 50 and 59 years old in good health and CMV-seropositive.

V usage is TRBV14 and J usage is TRBJ1-4, with a possible D match to TRBD1 (6 bases). V lost 0 bases and J lost 10, with 9 bases in between. CDR1 is SGHDN, CDR2 FVKESK, per germline. The CDR3 is made up of 13 amino acids. The CDR3 DNA sequence: TGTGCCAGCAGCCAAGATGTCAGGGGAAAACTGTTTTTT. Its protein product is CASSQDVRGKLFF.

The chain has TRBV4-2 and TRBJ2-4, with 10 bases lining up with TRBD2. Trimming cost V 0 bases and J 3 bases; bases outside gene matches: 5. The CDR3 has 17 residues. The V gene's germline CDR1 is LGHNA and CDR2 YNFKEQ. CDR3 amino acids: CASSQDPAGGSKNIQYF. In nucleotides, the CDR3 is TGTGCCAGCAGCCAAGATCCAGCGGGAGGGAGCAAAAACATTCAGTACTTC.

The table lists this clone with a count of one. The chain links TRBV19 to TRBJ2-5; weak D call: TRBD1 (6 bases). The end of the DNA is better explained by TRBJ2-7, so the J call may be wrong. There are 14 residues in the CDR3. Germline values: CDR1 LNHDA, CDR2 SQIVND (reference sequence). The CDR3 DNA follows: TGTGCCAGTGCCGTCCGGACAGAGACCTACGAGCAGTACTTC. It translates to CASAVRTETYEQYF.

The chain employs TRBV5-1 and TRBJ2-1; 13 nucleotides align to TRBD2. The V segment lost 4 bases and the J segment 7 bases; nucleotides outside the gene matches: 5. CDR3 length: 15 amino acids. Germline assignment: CDR1 SGHRS and CDR2 YFSETQ. The CDR3 DNA reads TGCGCCAGCAGCCGGACTAGCGGGAGAATAAATGAGCAGTTCTTC. This codes for CASSRTSGRINEQFF.

J is TRBJ1-2 and V is TRBV2; 9 nucleotides align to TRBD1. Germline CDR1 SNHLY, CDR2 FYNNEI. The CDR3 length is 15 residues. Trimming cost V 7 bases and J 6 bases; bases outside gene matches: 12. CDR3: CASTGDRVVADGYTF. Here the CDR3 DNA reads TGTGCCAGCACCGGGGACAGGGTAGTTGCGGATGGCTACACCTTC.

The chain joins TRBV5-1 to TRBJ2-1, with 9 bases fitting TRBD1. The V and J ends lost 2 bases and 7 bases, in that order; junction bases with no gene match: 1. The germline gives CDR1 SGHRS, CDR2 YFSETQ. The CDR3 totals 13 residues. The CDR3 bases are TGCGCCAGCAGCTTCGACAGGGGGAATGAGCAGTTCTTC. Translation gives CASSFDRGNEQFF.

Points on this clone: Sequence at one end of the junction differs from germline and may be a read error. The rearrangement joins TRBV9 to TRBJ1-1, with no clear D. Looked up from germline, CDR1 is SGDLS and CDR2 is YYNGEE. The CDR3 length is 14 residues. The CDR3 spells CAGSATIGRTEAFF. The CDR3 DNA reads as TGTGCCGGCAGCGCAACTATCGGCCGCACTGAAGCTTTCTTT.

This sequence joins TRBV6-5 and TRBJ2-2; D not resolved. CDR1 is MNHEY, CDR2 SVGAGI, per germline. Trimming took off 7 bases at V and 4 bases at J, with 7 bases between the two ends. The CDR3 is made up of 12 amino acids. CDR3 nucleotide sequence: TGTGCCAGCAAGAGTTCCACCGGGGAGCTGTTTTTT. Protein: CASKSSTGELFF.

The V gene is TRBV5-1, the J gene TRBJ1-2; tentatively, D is TRBD1 (5 bases). Germline V gives CDR1 SGHRS, CDR2 YFSETQ. Trimming cost V 0 bases and J 8 bases, with 17 bases left between them. The CDR3 consists of 15 residues. The CDR3 spells CASSLEGAGVGGYTF. CDR3 DNA: TGCGCCAGCAGCTTGGAGGGTGCGGGGGTTGGCGGCTACACCTTC. Full variable domain (rest looked up from reference TRBV5-1 and TRBJ1-2): KAGVTQTPRYLIKTRGQQVTLSCSPISGHRSVSWYQQTPGQGLQFLFEYFSETQRNKGNFPGRFSGRQFSNSRSEMNVSTLELGDSALYLCASSLEGAGVGGYTFGSGTRLTVV.

V and J are TRBV10-1 and TRBJ2-3; D perhaps matches TRBD2 (6 bases). Germline V gene sequence: CDR1 WNHNN, CDR2 SYGVQD (reference sequence). The V and J ends lost 3 bases and 3 bases respectively, with 7 bases between them. This CDR3 spans 13 amino acids. CDR3 sequence (DNA): TGCGCCAGCAGTGAAGGAGGGACAGATACGCAGTATTTT. Translation gives CASSEGGTDTQYF.

This chain connects TRBV12-1 to TRBJ2-3; the table calls TRBD2, which could not be checked here. TRBV12-1 is a known pseudogene. The CDR3 consists of 16 residues. The CDR3 bases are TGTGCCAGCAGCCCACTCCCCGGGGGGCTCACAGATACGCAGTATTTT. Its translation: CASSPLPGGLTDTQYF.

The V and J genes are TRBV15 and TRBJ1-6, with D perhaps matching TRBD1 (6 bases). The V gene lost 5 bases and the J gene lost 11 bases, with 22 bases spanning the gap. The CDR3 contains 16 residues. Per the germline V gene, CDR1 is LNHNV and CDR2 is YYDKDF (reference sequence). CDR3 region: CATSLPDQGSRTPLHF. CDR3 sequence (DNA): TGTGCCACCAGCCTCCCGGACCAGGGGTCTAGGACACCCCTCCACTTT.

The rearrangement links TRBV30 to TRBJ1-5; D not certain. V lost 3 bases to trimming and J lost 1 base, with 19 bases between them. This CDR3 spans 17 amino acids. Germline-derived CDR1 and CDR2 are GTSNPN and SVGIG (reference sequence). CDR3 DNA: TGTGCCTGGAGGCCGGGAGACTCCCTGGGGAGCAATCAGCCCCAGCATTTT. This gives the protein CAWRPGDSLGSNQPQHF.

CDR3 DNA: TGTGCCAGCAGAACCTGGACTAACACAGATACGCAGTATTTT. It yields the protein CASRTWTNTDTQYF. The chain employs TRBV2 and TRBJ2-3; D is perhaps TRBD2 (6 bases). Trimming cost V 6 bases and J 2 bases, with 12 bases left between them. Germline loops: CDR1 SNHLY, CDR2 FYNNEI. The CDR3 loop spans 14 amino acids. Variable domain in full (rest from reference TRBV2 and TRBJ2-3): EPEVTQTPSHQVTQMGQEVILRCVPISNHLYFYWYRQILGQKVEFLVSFYNNEISEKSEIFDDQFSVERPDGSNFTLKIRSTKLEDSAMYFCASRTWTNTDTQYFGPGTRLTVL.

The chain's CDR3 is CSLKGASNEQYF. CDR3 coding DNA: TGCAGCCTGAAGGGGGCAAGTAACGAGCAGTACTTC. This chain uses TRBV29-1 with TRBJ2-5, with 7 bases aligning to TRBD1. The J call may be incorrect, as the DNA end agrees better with TRBJ2-7. The length of the CDR3 is 12 residues. Germline assignment: CDR1 SQVTM and CDR2 ANQGSEA.

The rearrangement joins TRBV5-6 to TRBJ2-7, with 8 nucleotides matching TRBD1. This CDR3 comprises 15 residues. The J segment lost 5 bases and the V segment lost 4 bases, leaving 11 bases of the junction unmatched. Germline lookup yields CDR1 SGHDT and CDR2 YYEEEE. The CDR3 protein is CASSRRTGTGNEQYF. Here the CDR3 DNA reads TGTGCCAGCAGCCGTCGGACAGGGACTGGCAACGAGCAGTACTTC.

This chain uses TRBV7-2 with TRBJ1-2, with 7 bases identical to TRBD1. Trimming cost V 6 bases and J 1 base; bases outside gene matches: 14. This CDR3 has 17 residues. Germline loops: CDR1 SGHTA, CDR2 FQGNSA. CDR3 protein: CASRLGAGTVDNYGYTF. CDR3 coding DNA: TGTGCCAGCAGACTCGGCGCCGGGACAGTTGATAACTATGGCTACACCTTC.

The chain is built from TRBV9 and TRBJ2-1; 9 nucleotides match TRBD2. The germline CDR1 and CDR2 sequences are SGDLS and YYNGEE. J gave up 3 bases and V 2 bases, and 3 bases lay outside the gene matches. This CDR3 is 15 amino acids long. The CDR3 here is CASSVRAGGYNEQFF. The DNA of the CDR3 is TGTGCCAGCAGCGTTAGAGCGGGGGGCTACAATGAGCAGTTCTTC.

This chain joins TRBV19 and TRBJ1-5; D remains ambiguous. The V end was cut by 8 bases, the J end by 6 bases, with 11 bases between. This CDR3 has 12 residues. Germline V lookup: CDR1 LNHDA, CDR2 SQIVND (reference sequence). The CDR3: CASPCLPQPQHF. The CDR3 nucleotides read TGTGCCAGTCCCTGTCTCCCTCAGCCCCAGCATTTT.

The chain couples TRBV15 to TRBJ1-4, with no clear D. CDR1 and CDR2 (germline): LNHNV, YYDKDF (reference sequence). The V gene lost 11 bases and the J gene lost 8 bases, with 12 bases spanning the gap. The CDR3 sequence is 11 residues long. The CDR3 region is CASGSREKLFF. The CDR3 DNA is TGTGCCTCGGGGTCGAGGGAAAAACTGTTTTTT.

This sequence joins TRBV5-6 and TRBJ1-5; no clear D gene. The CDR3 is made up of 14 amino acids. Germline V CDR1 and CDR2: SGHDT, YYEEEE. The V gene lost 1 base and the J gene lost 3 bases, with 8 bases spanning the gap. CDR3 residues: CASSLFGFNQPQHF. Here the CDR3 DNA reads TGTGCCAGCAGCTTGTTCGGGTTCAATCAGCCCCAGCATTTT.